The 7 T cell receptor beta chains reported below all come from one sample, sequenced in a study of control samples from healthy donors and cancer patients. The data were produced by immunoSEQ multiplex PCR, yet TCRdb's version contains in-frame clones alone and is incomplete. The sample lists around 230,000 clones, roughly 94% occurring once. Material: blood. The receptors stem from a man in his fifties or sixties in good health.

In regard to this clone: Other DNA sequences from this sample encode an identical CDR3 as well. The V call is TRBV13, the J call TRBJ1-4; tentative D call: TRBD1 (5 bases). V was clipped by 2 bases and J by 8 bases, with 12 bases between them. Germline V lookup: CDR1 PRHDT, CDR2 FYEKMQ (reference sequence). The CDR3 is 14 amino acids. The CDR3 DNA is TGTGCCAGCAGCTTACGGCAGGGAGGAGAAAAACTGTTTTTT. It yields the protein CASSLRQGGEKLFF.

The gene calls are TRBV6-2 or TRBV6-3 and TRBJ2-3, with D hard to call. Germline V gives CDR1 MNHEY, CDR2 SVGEGT. Trimming shortened V by 5 bases and J by 6 bases, and 18 bases separated the two germline ends. This CDR3 contains 15 residues. CDR3 residues: CASSRTDRRADTQYF. The CDR3 nucleotides read TGTGCCAGCAGTAGGACCGACCGCCGGGCGGATACGCAGTATTTT.

CDR3 DNA: TGTGCCAGCAGTCAAGTGATGACAGGCAATCAGCCCCAGCATTTT. Residues: CASSQVMTGNQPQHF. The rearrangement links TRBV28 to TRBJ1-5; D is perhaps TRBD1 (5 bases). This CDR3 is built from 15 residues. The germline gives CDR1 MDHEN, CDR2 SYDVKM. V lost 5 bases to trimming and J lost 2 bases, with 13 bases between them.

The J gene is TRBJ1-2, the V gene TRBV28; a possible D gene is TRBD1 (6 bases). CDR3 length equals 16 residues. Germline V lookup: CDR1 MDHEN, CDR2 SYDVKM. V was trimmed by 4 bases and J by 2 bases, leaving 17 bases between them. CDR3 bases: TGTGCCAGCAGTTCCCCAGGGGAGCTCGGGAACTATGGCTACACCTTC. This sequence encodes CASSSPGELGNYGYTF.

This clone was seen just once. The rearrangement uses TRBV6-5 and TRBJ1-6; D may be TRBD1 (5 bases). CDR3 length: 15 residues. The germline V gene has CDR1 MNHEY and CDR2 SVGAGI. With 6 bases removed from V and 4 bases from J, the gap between germline ends came to 13 bases. CDR3 protein: CASSLRRQYNSPLHF. The CDR3 DNA follows: TGTGCCAGCAGCCTACGACGACAGTATAATTCACCCCTCCACTTT.

The rearrangement links TRBV7-6 to TRBJ2-5; maybe TRBD1 (6 bases). V shed 0 bases and J shed 3 bases, with 8 bases lying between them. In germline, CDR1 is SGHVS, CDR2 FNYEAQ. CDR3 size: 14 residues. As DNA, the CDR3 is TGTGCCAGCAGCTTAGCGCACAGGGAAGAGACCCAGTACTTC. Protein: CASSLAHREETQYF. The complete variable domain, with remaining parts taken from reference TRBV7-6 and TRBJ2-5, reads GAGVSQSPRYKVTKRGQDVALRCDPISGHVSLYWYRQALGQGPEFLTYFNYEAQQDKSGLPNDRFSAERPEGSISTLTIQRTEQRDSAMYRCASSLAHREETQYFGPGTRLLVL.

The rearrangement joins TRBV6-1 to TRBJ1-6; D is perhaps TRBD1 (6 bases). In germline, CDR1 is MNHNS, CDR2 SASEGT. This CDR3 region has 17 residues. The V end lost 0 bases, the J end lost 4 bases, and 13 bases lay between the germline ends. The CDR3 is CASSEAEGGYYNSPLHF. CDR3 bases: TGTGCCAGCAGTGAAGCGGAGGGGGGCTATTATAATTCACCCCTCCACTTT.